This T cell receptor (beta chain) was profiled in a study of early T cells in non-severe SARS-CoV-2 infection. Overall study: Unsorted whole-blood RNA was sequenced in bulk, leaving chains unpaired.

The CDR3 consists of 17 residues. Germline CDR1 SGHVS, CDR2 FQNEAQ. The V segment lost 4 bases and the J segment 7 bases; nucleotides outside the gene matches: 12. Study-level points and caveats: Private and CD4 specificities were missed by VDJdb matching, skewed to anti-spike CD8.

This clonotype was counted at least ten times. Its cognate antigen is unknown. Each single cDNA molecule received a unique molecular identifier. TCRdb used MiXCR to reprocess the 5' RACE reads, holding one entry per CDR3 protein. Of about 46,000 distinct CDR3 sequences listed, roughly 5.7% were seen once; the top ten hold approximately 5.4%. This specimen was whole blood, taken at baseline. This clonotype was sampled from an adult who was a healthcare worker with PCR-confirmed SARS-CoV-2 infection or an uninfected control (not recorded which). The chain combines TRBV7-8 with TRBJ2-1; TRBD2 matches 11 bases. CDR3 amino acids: CASSSSRTSGRFNEQFF. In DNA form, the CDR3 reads TGTGCCAGCAGCTCCTCAAGAACTAGCGGGAGATTTAATGAGCAGTTCTTC.